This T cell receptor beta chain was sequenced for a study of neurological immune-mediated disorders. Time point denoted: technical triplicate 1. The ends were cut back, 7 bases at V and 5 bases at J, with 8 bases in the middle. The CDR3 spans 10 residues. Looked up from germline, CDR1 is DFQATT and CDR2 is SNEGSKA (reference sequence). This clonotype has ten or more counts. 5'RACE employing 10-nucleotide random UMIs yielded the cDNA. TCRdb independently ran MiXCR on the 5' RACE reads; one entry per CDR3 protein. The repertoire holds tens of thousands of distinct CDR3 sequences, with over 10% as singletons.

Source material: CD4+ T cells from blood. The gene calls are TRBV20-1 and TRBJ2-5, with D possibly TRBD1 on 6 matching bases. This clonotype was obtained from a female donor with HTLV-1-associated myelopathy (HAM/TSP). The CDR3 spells CSVGAETQYF. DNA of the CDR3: TGCAGTGTGGGGGCTGAGACCCAGTACTTC.